This T cell receptor (beta chain) was observed in a study of cytomegalovirus exposure and HLA in healthy donors. With 60 Vbeta and 13 Jbeta primers, the PCR was carried out. Generated by immunoSEQ multiplex PCR, the TCRdb table keeps only in-frame clones and is missing some. The sample records 110,000 to 150,000 clones, over 65% being singletons. This CDR3 has 16 amino acids. Germline trimming cut 4 bases from V and 5 bases from J; bases unmatched to any gene: 8. The germline CDR1 and CDR2 sequences are MGHRA and YSYEKL. With respect to this clone: Its matching antigen is unknown.

The study, taken as a whole, reports: Several of the most significant clusters were apparently associated with common viral pathogens in a later analysis.

The donors comprised healthy bone marrow donors. The sample consisted of PBMCs. The receptor's source is a woman in her 30s in good health and CMV-seronegative. The chain carries TRBV4-1 and TRBJ1-4, with TRBD1 identical over 9 bases. DNA for the CDR3: TGCGCCAGCAGCCGAAGGTCGGACAGGGGAAATGAAAAACTGTTTTTT. This codes for CASSRRSDRGNEKLFF.